Sequencing of this TCR beta chain was carried out in a study of T cells in Graves' hyperthyroidism and ophthalmopathy. In the study overall: At the time of initial diagnosis and before any treatment, peripheral blood was collected. Whole-study results and caveats: In the analysis, a 13 V-J model separated ophthalmopathy from stable hyperthyroidism.

This clonotype was counted many times. The antigen is not known. The germline V and J ends were trimmed by 8 bases and 5 bases, with 6 bases remaining between them. The CDR3 covers 10 residues. Thyroid ultrasound and orbital computed tomography, with clinical symptoms and serum thyroxine and TRAb, informed diagnoses. The PBMCs were taken from less than 11 ml of fresh peripheral blood. Regions amplified from RNA transcripts were the TCR beta CDR3 regions. An initial round of RT-PCR targeting the TCR CDR3 relied on the HTBI primer set. TCRdb re-derived calls from the multiplex PCR reads in MiXCR, one entry per CDR3 protein. The profile covers under 350,000 distinct CDR3 sequences, with approximately 15% appearing a single time and less than 70% taken by the ten largest.

The clonotype comes from a woman aged 55 to 70 with Graves' ophthalmopathy. J is TRBJ2-5 and V is TRBV12-3 or TRBV12-4, with D perhaps matching TRBD2 (5 bases). Input material: blood. The CDR3 here is CASGSETQYF. As DNA, the CDR3 is TGTGCCAGCGGGAGTGAGACCCAGTACTTC.